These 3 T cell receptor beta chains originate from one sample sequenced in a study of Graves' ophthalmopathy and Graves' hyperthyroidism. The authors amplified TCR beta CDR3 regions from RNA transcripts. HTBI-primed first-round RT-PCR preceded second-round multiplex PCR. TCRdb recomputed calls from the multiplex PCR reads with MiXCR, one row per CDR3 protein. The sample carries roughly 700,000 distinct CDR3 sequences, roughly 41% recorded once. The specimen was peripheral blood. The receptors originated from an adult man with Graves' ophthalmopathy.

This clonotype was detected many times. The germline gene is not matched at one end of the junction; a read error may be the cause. The CDR3 here is CASSLDRVNTEAFF. CDR3 DNA: TGTGCCAGCAGCTTAGACAGGGTAAATACCGAAGCTTTCTTT. The genes are TRBV12-3 or TRBV12-4 and TRBJ1-1, with 7 nucleotides matching TRBD1. The CDR3 runs 14 residues.

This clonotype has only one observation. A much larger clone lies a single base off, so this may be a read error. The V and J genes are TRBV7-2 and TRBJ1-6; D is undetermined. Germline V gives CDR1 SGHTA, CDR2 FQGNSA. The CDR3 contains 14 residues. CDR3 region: CASSLGGYDSLLHF. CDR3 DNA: TGTGCCAGCAGCTTAGGGGGTTACGATTCACTCCTCCACTTT.

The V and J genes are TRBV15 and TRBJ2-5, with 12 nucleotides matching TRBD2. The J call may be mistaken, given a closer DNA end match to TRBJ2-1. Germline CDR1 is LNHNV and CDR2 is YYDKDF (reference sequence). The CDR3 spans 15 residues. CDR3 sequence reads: CATSRTSGGYNEQFF. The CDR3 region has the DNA TGTGCCACCAGCAGGACTAGCGGGGGCTACAATGAGCAGTTCTTC.